This T cell receptor beta chain originates from a study of lymphopenia after photon versus proton radiotherapy. V lost 2 bases to trimming and J lost 4 bases, with 8 bases between them. The CDR3 consists of 13 residues. Germline V lookup: CDR1 MNHEY, CDR2 SMNVEV (reference sequence). Sequencing used immunoSEQ multiplex PCR; TCRdb keeps in-frame clones, though not all of them. This sample yields about 160,000 clones, of which 75% to 90% are seen a single time; less than 6% belongs to the top ten. Study results and caveats: Better survival with proton therapy was suggested as possible, not demonstrated. After the lymphocyte nadir, photon-treated repertoires showed oligoclonal expansion, especially of CD8+ Temra cells. Under photons, naive T cells and diversity fell while effector/memory populations rose.

Comment on this clone: Its antigen is currently unknown.

The chain joins TRBV27 to TRBJ1-2; no reliable D call. The sample here was peripheral blood, taken from a patient treated with photon-based radiotherapy. The TCR sequence derives from a man aged 50 or older with gastric cancer. CDR3 sequence (DNA): TGTGCCAGCAGTTTAAACAACTTCTATGGCTACACCTTC. As protein: CASSLNNFYGYTF.